Below, 9 T cell receptor beta chains from the same sample are listed, as sequenced in a study of cytomegalovirus exposure and HLA in healthy donors. Clones were read by immunoSEQ multiplex PCR, and TCRdb kept only the in-frame ones, dropping some. The sample gives roughly 200,000 clones, about three quarters of which show up once; 1.2% is in the top ten. The sample taken for sequencing was PBMCs. These receptors were obtained from a woman aged 25-40 years in good health and CMV-seronegative.

As to this clone: Other DNA sequences in the same sample also yield this CDR3. This chain joins TRBV2 and TRBJ1-5; 8 nucleotides agree with TRBD1. The CDR3 runs 14 residues. The V and J ends lost 5 bases and 2 bases, in that order; junction bases with no gene match: 2. The germline V gene encodes CDR1 SNHLY and CDR2 FYNNEI. The CDR3 nucleotides are TGTGCCAGCAGTTTGGACAGGGGCAATCAGCCCCAGCATTTT. Protein sequence: CASSLDRGNQPQHF.

The chain has TRBV6-5 and TRBJ1-2; possible D gene TRBD1, 5 bases. The V end was cut by 7 bases, the J end by 2 bases, with 14 bases between. Looked up from germline, CDR1 is MNHEY and CDR2 is SVGAGI. This CDR3 is built from 14 residues. CDR3 nucleotide sequence: TGTGCCAGCAACCCAGACAGTGGGAACTATGGCTACACCTTC. The encoded protein is CASNPDSGNYGYTF.

Remarks on this clone: At one end, the junction sequence differs from germline, possibly due to a read error. The V gene is TRBV6-5, the J gene TRBJ1-1, with D uncertain. The CDR3 has 13 amino acids. The germline gives CDR1 MNHEY, CDR2 SVGAGI. CDR3 nucleotides: TGTGCCAGCGGTTACCAGGAGAACACTGAAGCTTTCTTT. Protein product: CASGYQENTEAFF.

The V gene is TRBV9, the J gene TRBJ1-2; D is perhaps TRBD1 (6 bases). CDR3 length: 14 amino acids. Germline CDR1 reads SGDLS; CDR2 reads YYNGEE. V dropped 5 bases and J dropped 3 bases, with 14 bases sitting between them. CDR3 sequence: CASSQSRGYYGYTF. The CDR3 nucleotides are TGTGCCAGCAGTCAGAGCAGGGGCTACTATGGCTACACCTTC.

V usage is TRBV6-1 and J usage is TRBJ2-2; D gene unclear. The CDR3 has 13 amino acids. CDR1 is MNHNS and CDR2 is SASEGT in the germline V gene. The V end lost 5 bases, the J end lost 7 bases, and 11 bases lay between the germline ends. The CDR3 DNA reads as TGTGCCAGCAGTCCAACGCGTGACGGGGAGCTGTTTTTT. Protein sequence: CASSPTRDGELFF.

This clone was detected once. The gene calls are TRBV6-5 and TRBJ2-7, with 9 positions matching TRBD1. Looked up from germline, CDR1 is MNHEY and CDR2 is SVGAGI. V shed 4 bases and J 3 bases; nucleotides not matched to a gene: 10. This CDR3 has 16 residues. The CDR3 reads CASSLTWGTGNYEQYF. The CDR3 DNA reads TGTGCCAGCAGTTTAACGTGGGGGACAGGGAACTACGAGCAGTACTTC.

The chain is built from TRBV30 and TRBJ1-1; TRBD1 agrees at 11 bases. The CDR3 is made up of 14 amino acids. Losses at the gene ends were 4 bases for V and 4 bases for J; bases not matched to a gene: 5. Germline values: CDR1 GTSNPN, CDR2 SVGIG (reference sequence). CDR3 amino acids: CAWTMDRGPTEAFF. In DNA, the CDR3 is TGTGCCTGGACCATGGACAGGGGGCCCACTGAAGCTTTCTTT.

The chain carries TRBV5-1 and TRBJ1-1, with 7 bases identical to TRBD1. The length of the CDR3 is 15 residues. In germline, CDR1 is SGHRS, CDR2 YFSETQ. J gave up 1 base and V 2 bases, and 5 bases lay outside the gene matches. The CDR3 protein is CASSFEDRSNTEAFF. Here the CDR3 DNA reads TGCGCCAGCAGCTTCGAGGACAGGTCGAACACTGAAGCTTTCTTT.

The chain couples TRBV5-6 to TRBJ2-2, with TRBD2 identical over 10 bases. Germline lookup yields CDR1 SGHDT and CDR2 YYEEEE. The J segment lost 1 base and the V segment lost 4 bases, leaving 7 bases of the junction unmatched. The length of the CDR3 is 17 residues. The CDR3 DNA is TGTGCCAGCAGCCTTTGGACTAGCGGATGGAACACCGGGGAGCTGTTTTTT. Translation gives CASSLWTSGWNTGELFF.